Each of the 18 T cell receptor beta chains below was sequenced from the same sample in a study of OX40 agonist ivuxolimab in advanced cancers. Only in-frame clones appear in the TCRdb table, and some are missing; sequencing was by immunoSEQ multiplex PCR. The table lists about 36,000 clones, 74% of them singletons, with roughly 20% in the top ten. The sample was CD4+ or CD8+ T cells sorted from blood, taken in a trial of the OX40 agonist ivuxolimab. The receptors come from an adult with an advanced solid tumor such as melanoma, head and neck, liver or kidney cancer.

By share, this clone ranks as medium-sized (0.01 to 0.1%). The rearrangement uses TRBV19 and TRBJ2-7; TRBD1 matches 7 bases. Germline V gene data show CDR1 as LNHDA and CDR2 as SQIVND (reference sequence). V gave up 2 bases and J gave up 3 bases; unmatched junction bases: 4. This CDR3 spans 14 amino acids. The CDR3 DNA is TGTGCCAGTAGTATATCCGGGACAGTCTACGAGCAGTACTTC. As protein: CASSISGTVYEQYF.

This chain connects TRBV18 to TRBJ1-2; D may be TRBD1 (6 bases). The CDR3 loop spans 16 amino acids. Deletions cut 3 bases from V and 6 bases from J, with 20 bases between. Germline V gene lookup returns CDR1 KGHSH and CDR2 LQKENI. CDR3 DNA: TGTGCCAGCTCACCGTGGGAACGACAGGCACCCCATGGCTACACCTTC. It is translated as CASSPWERQAPHGYTF.

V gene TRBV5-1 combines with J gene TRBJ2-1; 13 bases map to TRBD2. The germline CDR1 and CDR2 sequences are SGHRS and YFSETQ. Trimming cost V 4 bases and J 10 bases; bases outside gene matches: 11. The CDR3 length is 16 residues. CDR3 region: CASSPRTSGGAREQFF. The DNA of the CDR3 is TGCGCCAGCAGCCCGAGAACTAGCGGGGGGGCAAGGGAGCAGTTCTTC.

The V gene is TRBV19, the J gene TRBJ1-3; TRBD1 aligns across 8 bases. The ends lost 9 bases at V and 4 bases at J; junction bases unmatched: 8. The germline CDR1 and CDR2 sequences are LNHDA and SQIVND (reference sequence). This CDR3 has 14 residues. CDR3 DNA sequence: TGTGCCAGCGGACCCAGGGGGCAAGGAAACACCATATATTTT. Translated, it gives CASGPRGQGNTIYF.

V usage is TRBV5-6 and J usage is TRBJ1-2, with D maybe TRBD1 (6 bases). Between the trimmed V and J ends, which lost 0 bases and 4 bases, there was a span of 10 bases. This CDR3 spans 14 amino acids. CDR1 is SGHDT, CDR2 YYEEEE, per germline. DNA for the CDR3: TGTGCCAGCAGCTTGGAGGGGGAAGTCTATGGCTACACCTTC. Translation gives CASSLEGEVYGYTF.

Written as DNA, the CDR3 is TGTGCCAGCAGCCCTACTCCGGGACCAGACGGGACCCAGTACTTC. This gives the protein CASSPTPGPDGTQYF. J is TRBJ2-5 and V is TRBV7-2, with D perhaps TRBD1 or TRBD2 (5 bases each). The germline CDR1 and CDR2 sequences are SGHTA and FQGNSA. This CDR3 contains 15 residues. Trimming left V 5 bases short and J 7 bases short, with 20 bases between.

The CDR3 sequence: CAGAPGLQRPTQYF. The CDR3 DNA is TGTGCCGGAGCACCGGGACTTCAACGACCTACGCAGTATTTT. The chain carries TRBV7-9 and TRBJ2-3; possible D gene TRBD2, 6 bases. V lost 11 bases and J lost 8, with 23 bases in between. Germline CDR1 is SEHNR and CDR2 is FQNEAQ (reference sequence). The CDR3 has 14 residues.

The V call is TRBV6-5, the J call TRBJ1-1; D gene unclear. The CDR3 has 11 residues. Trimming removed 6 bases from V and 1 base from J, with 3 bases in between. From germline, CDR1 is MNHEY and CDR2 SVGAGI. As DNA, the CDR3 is TGTGCCAGCAGGGGGAACACTGAAGCTTTCTTT. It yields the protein CASRGNTEAFF.

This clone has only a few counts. Here the CDR3 DNA reads TGTGCCAGCAGTTCGCAGACTAGCGGAAACTACAATGAGCAGTTCTTC. It is translated as CASSSQTSGNYNEQFF. The V call is TRBV2, the J call TRBJ2-1, with 9 bases lining up with TRBD2. Germline V gene data show CDR1 as SNHLY and CDR2 as FYNNEI. Trimming at V came to 5 bases and at J to 3 bases, leaving 8 bases not matched to a gene. The CDR3 is 16 residues long.

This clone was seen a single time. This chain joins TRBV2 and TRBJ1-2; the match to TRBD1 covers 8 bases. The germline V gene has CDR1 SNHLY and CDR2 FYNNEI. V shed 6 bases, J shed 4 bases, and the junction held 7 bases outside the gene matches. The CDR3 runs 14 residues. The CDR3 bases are TGTGCCAGCAGGCTAAGACAGGGGATCTATGGCTACACCTTC. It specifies CASRLRQGIYGYTF.

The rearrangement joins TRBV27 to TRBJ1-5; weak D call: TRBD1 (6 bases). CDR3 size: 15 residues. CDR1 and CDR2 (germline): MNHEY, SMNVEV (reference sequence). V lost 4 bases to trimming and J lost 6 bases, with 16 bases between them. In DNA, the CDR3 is TGTGCCAGCAGTTCAACAGGGAGTAGAGGTCAGCCCCAGCATTTT. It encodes CASSSTGSRGQPQHF.

CDR3 bases: TGTGCCAGCAGTGAACAGGGGGTGGGTGAGCAGTACGTC. Translated, it gives CASSEQGVGEQYV. This sequence joins TRBV6-1 and TRBJ2-7; 7 bases fit TRBD1. This CDR3 is built from 13 residues. Unmatched junction bases numbered 5, after V lost 2 bases and J lost 7 bases. The germline V gene encodes CDR1 MNHNS and CDR2 SASEGT.

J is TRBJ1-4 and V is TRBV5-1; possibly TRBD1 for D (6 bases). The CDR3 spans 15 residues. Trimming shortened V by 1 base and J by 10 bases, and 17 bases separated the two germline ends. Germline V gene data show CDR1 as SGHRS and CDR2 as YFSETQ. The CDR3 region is CASSLKGEALGKLFF. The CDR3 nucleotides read TGCGCCAGCAGCTTGAAGGGGGAAGCCTTAGGAAAACTGTTTTTT.

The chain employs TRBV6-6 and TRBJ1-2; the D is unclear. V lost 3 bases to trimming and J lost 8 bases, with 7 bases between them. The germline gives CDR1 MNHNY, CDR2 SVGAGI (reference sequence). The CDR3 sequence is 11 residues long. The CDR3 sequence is CASSYLSGYTF. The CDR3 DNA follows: TGTGCCAGCAGTTATTTGAGCGGCTACACCTTC.

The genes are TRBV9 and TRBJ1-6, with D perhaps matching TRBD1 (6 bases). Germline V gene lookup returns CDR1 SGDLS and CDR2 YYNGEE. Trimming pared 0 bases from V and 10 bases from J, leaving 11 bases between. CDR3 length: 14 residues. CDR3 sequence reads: CASSVAGANSPLHF. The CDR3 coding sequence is TGTGCCAGCAGCGTAGCGGGGGCGAACTCACCCCTCCACTTT.

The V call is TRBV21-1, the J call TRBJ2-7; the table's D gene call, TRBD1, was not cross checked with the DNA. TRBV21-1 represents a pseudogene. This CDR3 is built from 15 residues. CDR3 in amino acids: CASSKLHRGSCEQYV. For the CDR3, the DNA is TGTGCCAGCAGCAAACTTCACAGGGGGTCATGCGAGCAGTACGTC.

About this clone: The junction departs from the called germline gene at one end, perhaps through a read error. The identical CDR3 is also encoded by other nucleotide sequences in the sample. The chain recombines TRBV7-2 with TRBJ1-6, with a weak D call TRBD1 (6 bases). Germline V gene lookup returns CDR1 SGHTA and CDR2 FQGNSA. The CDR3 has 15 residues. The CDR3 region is CASSLTGQGNSPLHF. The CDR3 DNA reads TGCGCCAGCAGCTTAACAGGGCAGGGTAATTCACCCCTCCACTTT.

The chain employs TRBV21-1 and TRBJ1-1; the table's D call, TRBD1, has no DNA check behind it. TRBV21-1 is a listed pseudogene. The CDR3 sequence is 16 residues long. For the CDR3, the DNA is TGTGCCAGCAGCATCCCAAAACAGGGGGGCGGGACTGAAGCTTTCTTT. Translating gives CASSIPKQGGGTEAFF.